The rows below give T cell receptor beta chains drawn from one sample of a study of Ad26.COV2.S vaccination and SARS-CoV-2 variants. The method was immunoSEQ multiplex PCR; TCRdb's version includes in-frame clones alone and lacks a portion of them. The data contain some 320,000 clones, approximately 80% of them singletons. Source: peripheral blood, taken in a trial of Ad26.COV2.S vaccine versus placebo. The source is a person aged 18 to 65 who received the Ad26.COV2.S COVID-19 vaccine or a placebo. Each CDR3 is given with its conserved first and last residue. Each record gives: V gene, clone size, J gene, D gene, CDR3 DNA, CDR3 protein. A D gene is named only where the DNA matches it firmly. For some rows the clone size is stated as once, few or many, or as a class when expanded; others skip it.

TRBV19	.	TRBJ2-3	.	TGTGCCAGTAGTATACTAGCCTCTCAGGATACGCAGTATTTT	CASSILASQDTQYF
TRBV5-4	.	TRBJ2-7	.	TGTGCCAGCAGCAAGATGGGAGTTTACGAGCAGTACTTC	CASSKMGVYEQYF
TRBV5-1	few	TRBJ1-6	.	TGCGCCAGCAGCGGCGAGGGTAATTCACCCCTCCACTTT	CASSGEGNSPLHF
TRBV2	.	TRBJ2-5	.	TGTCTAGAAATCAGGGGAAGGCAAGAGACCCAGTACTTC	CLEIRGRQETQYF
TRBV10-2	.	TRBJ2-5	.	TGCGCCAGCAGTCTCGGTATCCGAGGTGAGACCCAGTACTTC	CASSLGIRGETQYF
TRBV14	few	TRBJ1-6	.	TGTGCCAGCAGCAGAACCCCCGGGACCTATAATTCACCCCTCCACTTT	CASSRTPGTYNSPLHF
TRBV27	.	TRBJ1-3	.	TGTGCCAGCAGCCTGAACTGGGGCTCTGGAAACACCATATATTTT	CASSLNWGSGNTIYF
TRBV29-1	.	TRBJ1-1	.	TGCAGCGTTGATGTCGGGGGGGGAACTGAAGCTTTCTTT	CSVDVGGGTEAFF
TRBV6-5	.	TRBJ2-5	.	TGTGCCAGCAGTTCCACAGGGATGGAGACCCAGTACTTC	CASSSTGMETQYF
TRBV5-4	.	TRBJ2-3	TRBD2	TGTGCCAGCAGCAGCGGGGGCCGGTGGGATACGCAGTATTTT	CASSSGGRWDTQYF
TRBV10-3	.	TRBJ1-1	.	TGTGCCATCAGTGAGCGGACAGTCTTAAGAATGAACACTGAAGCTTTCTTT	CAISERTVLRMNTEAFF
TRBV25-1	once	TRBJ1-3	.	TGTGCCAGCAGTGATGCGGGATCTGGAAACACCATATATTTT	CASSDAGSGNTIYF
TRBV10-3	.	TRBJ1-5	TRBD1	TGTGCCATCAGGGATCAGGGGGGGGATGGCAATCAGCCCCAGCATTTT	CAIRDQGGDGNQPQHF
TRBV6-6	.	TRBJ2-2	.	TGTGCCAGCAGTTATCGGGGAGCGCTTCACACCGGGGAGCTGTTTTTT	CASSYRGALHTGELFF
TRBV19	.	TRBJ1-4	TRBD1	TGTGCCAGTAGACGACAGGGAGCAACTAATGAAAAACTGTTTTTT	CASRRQGATNEKLFF
TRBV7-7	.	TRBJ2-5	TRBD2	TGTGCCAGCAGCGCTACTAGCGGGGGAGGGACCCAGTACTTC	CASSATSGGGTQYF
TRBV5-1	.	TRBJ2-7	.	TGCGCCAGCAGCTATTGGGAATACTCCTACGAGCAGTACTTC	CASSYWEYSYEQYF
TRBV20-1	.	TRBJ1-2	.	TGCAGTGCTAGTAACATGCGTAACTATGGCTACACCTTC	CSASNMRNYGYTF
TRBV12-3/TRBV12-4	.	TRBJ2-3	.	TGTGCCAGCAGTTATCTCGATACGCAGTATTTT	CASSYLDTQYF
TRBV4-1	.	TRBJ1-4	.	TGCGCCAGCAGCCAAGAAAGTCGGCAGACAAATGAAAAACTGTTTTTT	CASSQESRQTNEKLFF
TRBV10-2	once	TRBJ1-5	TRBD1	TGCGCCAGCAGCTCAGGGGGCCTTCAGCCCCAGCATTTT	CASSSGGLQPQHF
TRBV5-1	few	TRBJ1-3	.	TGCGCCAGCAGCTTGGTTGGACCATCGGATGGAAACACCATATATTTT	CASSLVGPSDGNTIYF
TRBV5-1	.	TRBJ2-1	.	TGCGCCAGCAGCTTGGCCGGACGGAACAATGAGCAGTTCTTC	CASSLAGRNNEQFF
TRBV5-4	.	TRBJ2-2	.	TGTGCCAGCAGCTTGGGAGGGGAGGTAGGGGAGCTGTTTTTT	CASSLGGEVGELFF
TRBV18	.	TRBJ2-7	.	TGTGCCAGCTCACGTGCTATTGACGGGACCTCCTACGAGCAGTACTTC	CASSRAIDGTSYEQYF
TRBV19	.	TRBJ2-1	.	TGTGCCAGTAGCCGACTCACCCGGGAAAATGAGCAGTTCTTC	CASSRLTRENEQFF
TRBV11-2	.	TRBJ2-2	.	TGTGCCAGCAGCTGGACGGGACACCCCACCGGGGAGCTGTTTTTT	CASSWTGHPTGELFF